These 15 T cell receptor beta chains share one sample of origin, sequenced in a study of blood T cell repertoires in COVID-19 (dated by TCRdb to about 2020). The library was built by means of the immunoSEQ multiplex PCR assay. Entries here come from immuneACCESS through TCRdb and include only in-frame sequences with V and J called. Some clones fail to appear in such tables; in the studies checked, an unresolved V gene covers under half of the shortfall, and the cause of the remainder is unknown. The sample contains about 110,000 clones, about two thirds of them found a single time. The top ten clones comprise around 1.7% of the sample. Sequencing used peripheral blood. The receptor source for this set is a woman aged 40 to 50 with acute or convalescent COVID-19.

The chain's CDR3 is CASSLLPTGSQETQYF. The CDR3 DNA reads TGCGCCAGCAGCTTGTTGCCGACAGGGTCCCAAGAGACCCAGTACTTC. The rearrangement joins TRBV5-1 to TRBJ2-5; 7 positions agree with TRBD1. Germline CDR1 reads SGHRS; CDR2 reads YFSETQ. V gave up 1 base and J gave up 1 base; unmatched junction bases: 7. The length of the CDR3 is 16 residues.

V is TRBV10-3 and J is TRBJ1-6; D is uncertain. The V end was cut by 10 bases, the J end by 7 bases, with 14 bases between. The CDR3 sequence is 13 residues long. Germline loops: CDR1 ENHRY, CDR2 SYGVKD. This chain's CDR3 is CATRDGVNSPLHF. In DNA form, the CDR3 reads TGTGCCACCAGAGACGGGGTGAATTCACCCCTCCACTTT.

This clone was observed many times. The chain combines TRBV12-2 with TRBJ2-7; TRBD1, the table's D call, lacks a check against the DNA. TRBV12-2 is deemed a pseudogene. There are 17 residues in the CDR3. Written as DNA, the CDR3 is TGTGCAAGTCGCTTAGCTAACGTAAATGACAGGGTCTACGAGCAGTACTTC. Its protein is CASRLANVNDRVYEQYF.

The DNA of the CDR3 is TGTGCCAGCAGCTTAGTAGGAGGGACTAGCGGGGCAAGGAATGAGCAGTTCTTC. This encodes CASSLVGGTSGARNEQFF. The rearrangement uses TRBV7-2 and TRBJ2-1, with 13 bases aligning to TRBD2. Per the germline V gene, CDR1 is SGHTA and CDR2 is FQGNSA. The CDR3 is 18 amino acids. Trimming took 1 base from V and 7 from J; bases not matched to a gene: 10.

Written as DNA, the CDR3 is TGCGCCAGCAGCCAAGATTGGACTAGCACAGATACGCAGTATTTT. It yields the protein CASSQDWTSTDTQYF. The chain employs TRBV4-1 and TRBJ2-3; perhaps TRBD2 as D (5 bases). Looked up from germline, CDR1 is MGHRA and CDR2 is YSYEKL. Trimming took 0 bases from V and 0 from J, leaving 7 bases between them. This CDR3 is 15 amino acids long.

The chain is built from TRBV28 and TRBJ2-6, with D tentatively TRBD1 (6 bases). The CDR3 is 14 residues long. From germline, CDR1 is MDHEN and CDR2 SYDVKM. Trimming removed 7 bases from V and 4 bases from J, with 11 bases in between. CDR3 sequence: CASKSGVGANVLTF. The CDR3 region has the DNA TGTGCCAGCAAATCAGGGGTCGGGGCCAACGTCCTGACTTTC.

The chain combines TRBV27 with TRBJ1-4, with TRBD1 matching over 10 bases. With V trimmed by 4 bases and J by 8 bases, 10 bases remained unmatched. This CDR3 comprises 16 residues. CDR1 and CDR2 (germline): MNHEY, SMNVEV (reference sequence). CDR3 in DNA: TGTGCCAGCAGTTCCCCCGGGACAGGGGTTCGGGAAAAACTGTTTTTT. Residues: CASSSPGTGVREKLFF.

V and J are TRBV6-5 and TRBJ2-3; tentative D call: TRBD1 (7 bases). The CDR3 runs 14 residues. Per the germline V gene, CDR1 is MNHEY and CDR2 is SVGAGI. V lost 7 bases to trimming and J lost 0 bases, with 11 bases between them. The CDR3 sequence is CASTPGGSTDTQYF. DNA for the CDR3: TGTGCCAGCACCCCAGGGGGGAGCACAGATACGCAGTATTTT.

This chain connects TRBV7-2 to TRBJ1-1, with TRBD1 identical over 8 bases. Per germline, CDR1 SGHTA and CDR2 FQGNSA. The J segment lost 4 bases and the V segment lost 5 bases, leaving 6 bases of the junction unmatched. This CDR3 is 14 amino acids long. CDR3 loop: CASSNGQGGTEAFF. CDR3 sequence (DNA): TGTGCCAGCAGCAACGGACAGGGCGGCACTGAAGCTTTCTTT.

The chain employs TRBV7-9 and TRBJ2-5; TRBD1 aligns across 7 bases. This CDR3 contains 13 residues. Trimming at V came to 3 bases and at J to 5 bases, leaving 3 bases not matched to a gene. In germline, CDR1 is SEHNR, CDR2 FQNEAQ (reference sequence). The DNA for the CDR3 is TGTGCCAGCAGCTTTGCACAGGGGGAGACCCAGTACTTC. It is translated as CASSFAQGETQYF.

CDR3 coding DNA: TGTGCCAGCAGCCAAGAATTAGCTAGGGGGGAGACCCAGTACTTC. It encodes CASSQELARGETQYF. V is TRBV3-1 (or the pseudogene TRBV3-2) and J is TRBJ2-5, with TRBD1 as a possible D gene (6 bases). The V gene lost 0 bases and the J gene lost 5 bases, with 13 bases spanning the gap. Germline loops: CDR1 LGHDT, CDR2 YNNKEL (reference sequence). The CDR3 totals 15 residues.

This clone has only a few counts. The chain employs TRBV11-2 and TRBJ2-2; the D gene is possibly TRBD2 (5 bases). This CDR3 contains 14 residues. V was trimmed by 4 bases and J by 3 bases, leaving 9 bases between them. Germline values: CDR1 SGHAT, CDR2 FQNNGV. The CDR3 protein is CASSSTRDTGELFF. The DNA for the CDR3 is TGTGCCAGCAGCTCAACTAGGGACACCGGGGAGCTGTTTTTT.

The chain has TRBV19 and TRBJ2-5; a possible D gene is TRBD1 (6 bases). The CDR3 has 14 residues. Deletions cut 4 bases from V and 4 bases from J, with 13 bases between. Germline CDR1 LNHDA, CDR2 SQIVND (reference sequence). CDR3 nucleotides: TGTGCCAGTAGTAGAACGGAGACAGGAGAGACCCAGTACTTC. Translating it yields CASSRTETGETQYF. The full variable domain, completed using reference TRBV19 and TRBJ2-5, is DGGITQSPKYLFRKEGQNVTLSCEQNLNHDAMYWYRQDPGQGLRLIYYSQIVNDFQKGDIAEGYSVSREKKESFPLTVTSAQKNPTAFYLCASSRTETGETQYFGPGTRLLVL.

The CDR3 nucleotides read TGTGCCAGCAGCGTTACCCAGGGGAACCCAGATACGCAGTATTTT. It yields the protein CASSVTQGNPDTQYF. This chain connects TRBV9 to TRBJ2-3, with D perhaps TRBD1 (6 bases). The CDR3 totals 15 residues. Germline CDR1 reads SGDLS; CDR2 reads YYNGEE. V dropped 2 bases and J dropped 4 bases, with 14 bases sitting between them.

In DNA, the CDR3 is TGTGCCAGCAGCTCGACCCGAGTTGGGGCAGCCCAGTACTTC. Protein product: CASSSTRVGAAQYF. The chain employs TRBV6-5 and TRBJ2-5, with D maybe TRBD1 (5 bases). Germline loops: CDR1 MNHEY, CDR2 SVGAGI. This CDR3 is built from 14 residues. V was clipped by 6 bases and J by 9 bases, with 20 bases between them.